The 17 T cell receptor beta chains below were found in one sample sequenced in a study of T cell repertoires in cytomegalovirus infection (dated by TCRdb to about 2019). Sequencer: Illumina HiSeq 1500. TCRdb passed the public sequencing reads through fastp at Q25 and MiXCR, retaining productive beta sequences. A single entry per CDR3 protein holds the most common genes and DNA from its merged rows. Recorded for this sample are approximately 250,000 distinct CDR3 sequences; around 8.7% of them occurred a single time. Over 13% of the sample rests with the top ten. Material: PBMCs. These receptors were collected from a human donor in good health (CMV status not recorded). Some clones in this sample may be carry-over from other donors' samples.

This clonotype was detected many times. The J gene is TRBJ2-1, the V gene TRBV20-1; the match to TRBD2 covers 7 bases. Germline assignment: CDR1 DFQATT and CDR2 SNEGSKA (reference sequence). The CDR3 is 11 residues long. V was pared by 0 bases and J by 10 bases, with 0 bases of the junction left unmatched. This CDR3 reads CSARELAEQFF. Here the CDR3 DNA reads TGCAGTGCTAGAGAACTAGCGGAGCAGTTCTTC.

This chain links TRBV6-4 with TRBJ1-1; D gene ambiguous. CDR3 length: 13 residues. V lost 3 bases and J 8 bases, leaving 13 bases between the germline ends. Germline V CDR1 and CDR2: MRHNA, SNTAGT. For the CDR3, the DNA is TGTGCCAGCAGTGATCAACCGGGCGCGGAAGCTTTCTTT. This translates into CASSDQPGAEAFF.

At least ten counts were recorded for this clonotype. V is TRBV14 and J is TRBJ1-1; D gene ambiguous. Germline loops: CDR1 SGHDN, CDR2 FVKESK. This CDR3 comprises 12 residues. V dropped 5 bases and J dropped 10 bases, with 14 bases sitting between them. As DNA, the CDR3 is TGTGCCAGCAGCTTAAAGAGGGCTGGAGCTTTCTTT. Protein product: CASSLKRAGAFF.

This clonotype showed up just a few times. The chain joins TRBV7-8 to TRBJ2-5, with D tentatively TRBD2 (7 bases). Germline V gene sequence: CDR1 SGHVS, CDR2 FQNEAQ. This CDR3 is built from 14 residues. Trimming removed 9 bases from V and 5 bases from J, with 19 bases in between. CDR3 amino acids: CASTPRGADETQYF. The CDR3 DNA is TGTGCCAGTACCCCCCGGGGGGCAGACGAGACCCAGTACTTC.

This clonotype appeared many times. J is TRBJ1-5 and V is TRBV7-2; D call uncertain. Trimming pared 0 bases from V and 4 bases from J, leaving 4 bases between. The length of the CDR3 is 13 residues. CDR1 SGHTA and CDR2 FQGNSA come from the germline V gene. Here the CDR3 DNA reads TGTGCCAGCAGCTTAGCGGTAAATCAGCCCCAGCATTTT. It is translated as CASSLAVNQPQHF.

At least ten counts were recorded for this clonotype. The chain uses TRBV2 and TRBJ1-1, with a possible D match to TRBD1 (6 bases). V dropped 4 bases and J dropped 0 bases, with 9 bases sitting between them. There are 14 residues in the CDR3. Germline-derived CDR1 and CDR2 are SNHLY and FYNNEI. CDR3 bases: TGTGCCAGCAGTGTTGACAGGATGAACACTGAAGCTTTCTTT. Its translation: CASSVDRMNTEAFF.

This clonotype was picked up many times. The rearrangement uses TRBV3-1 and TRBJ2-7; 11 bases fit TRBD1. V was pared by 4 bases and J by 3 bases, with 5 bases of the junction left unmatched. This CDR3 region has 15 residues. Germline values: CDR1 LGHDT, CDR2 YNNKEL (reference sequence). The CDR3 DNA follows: TGTGCCAGCAGCCGAGCCGGGACAGGGGGCTACGAGCAGTACTTC. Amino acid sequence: CASSRAGTGGYEQYF.

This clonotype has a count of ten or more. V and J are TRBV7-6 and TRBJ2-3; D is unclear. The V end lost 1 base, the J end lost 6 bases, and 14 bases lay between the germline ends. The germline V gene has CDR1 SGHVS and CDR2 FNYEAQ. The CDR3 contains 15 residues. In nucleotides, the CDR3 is TGTGCCAGCAGCTTAGACGTGGGGAAACGGGATACGCAGTATTTT. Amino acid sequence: CASSLDVGKRDTQYF. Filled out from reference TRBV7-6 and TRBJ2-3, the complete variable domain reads GAGVSQSPRYKVTKRGQDVALRCDPISGHVSLYWYRQALGQGPEFLTYFNYEAQQDKSGLPNDRFSAERPEGSISTLTIQRTEQRDSAMYRCASSLDVGKRDTQYFGPGTRLTVL.

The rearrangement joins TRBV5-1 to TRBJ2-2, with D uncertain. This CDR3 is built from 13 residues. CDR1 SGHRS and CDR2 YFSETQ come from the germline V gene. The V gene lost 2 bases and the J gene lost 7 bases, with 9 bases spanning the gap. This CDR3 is CASSLRSRGELFF. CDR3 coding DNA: TGCGCCAGCAGCTTAAGGAGCCGCGGGGAGCTGTTTTTT.

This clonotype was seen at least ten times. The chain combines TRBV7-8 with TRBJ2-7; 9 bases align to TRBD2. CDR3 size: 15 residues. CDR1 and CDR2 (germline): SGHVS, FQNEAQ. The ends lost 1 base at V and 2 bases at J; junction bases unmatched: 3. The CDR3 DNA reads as TGTGCCAGCAGCTTAGAAGTAGCGGGAGCCTACGAGCAGTACTTC. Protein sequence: CASSLEVAGAYEQYF.

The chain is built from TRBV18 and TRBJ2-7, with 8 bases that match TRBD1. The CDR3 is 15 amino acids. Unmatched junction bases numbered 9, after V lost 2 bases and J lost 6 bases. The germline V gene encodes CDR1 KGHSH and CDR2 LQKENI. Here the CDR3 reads CASSPRQGALGEQYF. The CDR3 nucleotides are TGTGCCAGCTCACCAAGGCAGGGGGCTTTGGGCGAGCAGTACTTC. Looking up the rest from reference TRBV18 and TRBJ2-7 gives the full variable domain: NAGVMQNPRHLVRRRGQEARLRCSPMKGHSHVYWYRQLPEEGLKFMVYLQKENIIDESGMPKERFSAEFPKEGPSILRIQQVVRGDSAAYFCASSPRQGALGEQYFGPGTRLTVT.

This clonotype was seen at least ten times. The CDR3 bases are TGTGCCAGCAGCTCCACACGGGGGAATGAGCAGTTCTTC. Amino acids: CASSSTRGNEQFF. This chain links TRBV7-3 with TRBJ2-1; maybe TRBD2 (6 bases). CDR1 and CDR2 from the germline V gene are SGHTA and FQGTGA. The ends were cut back, 4 bases at V and 7 bases at J, with 11 bases in the middle. The CDR3 is made up of 13 amino acids.

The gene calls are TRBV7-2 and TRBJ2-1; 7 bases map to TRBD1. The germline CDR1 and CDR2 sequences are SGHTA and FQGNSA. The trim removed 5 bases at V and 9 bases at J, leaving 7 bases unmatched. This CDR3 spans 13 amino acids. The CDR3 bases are TGTGCCAGCAGCCACACGACAGGGCCTGAGCAGTTCTTC. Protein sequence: CASSHTTGPEQFF.

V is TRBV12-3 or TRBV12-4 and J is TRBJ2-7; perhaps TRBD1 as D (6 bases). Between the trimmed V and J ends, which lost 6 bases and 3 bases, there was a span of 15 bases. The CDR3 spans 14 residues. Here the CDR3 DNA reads TGTGCCAGCAGGTCGGCAGGGGCCGGCTACGAGCAGTACTTC. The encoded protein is CASRSAGAGYEQYF.

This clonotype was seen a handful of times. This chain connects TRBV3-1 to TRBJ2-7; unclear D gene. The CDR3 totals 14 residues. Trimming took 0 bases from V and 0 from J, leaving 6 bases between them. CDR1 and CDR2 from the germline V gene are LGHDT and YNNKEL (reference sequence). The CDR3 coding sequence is TGTGCCAGCAGCCAAGAGGCCTTCTCCTACGAGCAGTACTTC. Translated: CASSQEAFSYEQYF.

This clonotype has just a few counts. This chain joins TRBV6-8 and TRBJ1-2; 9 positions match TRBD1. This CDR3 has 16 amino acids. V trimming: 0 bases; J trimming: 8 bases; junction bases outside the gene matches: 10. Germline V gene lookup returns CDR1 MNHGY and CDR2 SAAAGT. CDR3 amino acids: CASSYSGTGIFLGYTF. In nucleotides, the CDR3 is TGTGCCAGCAGTTACTCGGGGACAGGGATTTTTTTAGGCTACACCTTC.

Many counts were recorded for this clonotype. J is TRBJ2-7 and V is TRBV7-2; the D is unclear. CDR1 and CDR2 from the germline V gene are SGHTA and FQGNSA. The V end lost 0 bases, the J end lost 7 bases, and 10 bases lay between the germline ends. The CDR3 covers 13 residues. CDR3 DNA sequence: TGTGCCAGCAGCTTAGCCTATTCACGGGAGCAGTACTTC. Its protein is CASSLAYSREQYF.